This is a list of T cell receptor beta chains from one sample in a study of blood T cell repertoires in COVID-19. TCRdb keeps only in-frame clones here, not all; method: immunoSEQ multiplex PCR. The sample lists fewer than 300,000 clones; about 88% were seen once. The sequencing input was peripheral blood. The source is a man in his sixties who had recovered from COVID-19. Each CDR3 is given with its conserved first and last residue. The order of the fields is V gene, CDR3 length, CDR3 protein.

V: TRBV5-4; length: 14; CDR3: CASSLGQGAGGYTF
V: TRBV5-1; length: 15; CDR3: CASSLEVTGLGTQYF
V: TRBV5-4; length: 15; CDR3: CASSVTGGNSYEQYF
V: TRBV4-2; length: 15; CDR3: CASSQQRTASYEQYF
V: TRBV6-5; length: 13; CDR3: CASNIQGNTEAFF
V: TRBV7-9; length: 13; CDR3: CASSGDRNYEQYF
V: TRBV9; length: 14; CDR3: CASSVGRGRFEQYF
V: TRBV9; length: 15; CDR3: CASSGQTVGNSPLHF
V: TRBV4-1; length: 15; CDR3: CASSPDLSSYNEQFF
V: TRBV5-5; length: 19; CDR3: CASSKRWGGQGNYNSPLHF
V: TRBV15; length: 14; CDR3: CATSRDKSPAGGVF
V: TRBV5-6; length: 13; CDR3: CASSREQLQGYTF
V: TRBV19; length: 14; CDR3: CASSEDAPSYEQYF
V: TRBV14; length: 16; CDR3: CASSQDFRGTNEKLFF
V: TRBV7-3; length: 15; CDR3: CASSRGSGVSDTQYF
V: TRBV18; length: 13; CDR3: CASSEQTINEQFF
V: TRBV7-8; length: 14; CDR3: CASSLKQVPDTQYF
V: TRBV9; length: 18; CDR3: CASSVLFRGQGAGEKLFF
V: TRBV6-6; length: 12; CDR3: CASRQGDYGYTF
V: TRBV4-2; length: 13; CDR3: CASSQERVNIQYF
V: TRBV18; length: 17; CDR3: CASSSGYDRNLNEKLFF
V: TRBV4-1; length: 16; CDR3: CASSQELGQGAKGYTF
V: TRBV7-8; length: 15; CDR3: CASSLGDRGIYEQYF
V: TRBV12-3/TRBV12-4; length: 13; CDR3: CASSLTVAGELFF
V: TRBV18; length: 15; CDR3: CASSPLQGASTEAFF
V: TRBV6-4; length: 10; CDR3: CASTEGLAGF
V: TRBV12-3/TRBV12-4; length: 12; CDR3: CASSLEGETQYF
V: TRBV15; length: 15; CDR3: CATSRERDNYYEQYF
V: TRBV24-1; length: 16; CDR3: CATSDFDRSSYNEQFF
V: TRBV6-1; length: 15; CDR3: CASSEVVLANSPLHF
V: TRBV5-5; length: 16; CDR3: CASSLVWDRRNSPLHF
V: TRBV7-8; length: 14; CDR3: CASSLGVSAYEQYF
V: TRBV2; length: 16; CDR3: CASKGLRTGQNQPQHF
V: TRBV6-2/TRBV6-3; length: 15; CDR3: CASSYLGQGTGELFF
V: TRBV9; length: 15; CDR3: CASSVGDLLSYEQYF
V: TRBV10-3; length: 13; CDR3: CAISEVKGMELFF
V: TRBV5-1; length: 16; CDR3: CASRWNPGLAEETQYF
V: TRBV9; length: 15; CDR3: CASSVATSGTFEQYF
V: TRBV29-1; length: 13; CDR3: CSVEPGMGLEQFF
V: TRBV7-2; length: 16; CDR3: CASSLLGLAGDNEQFF
V: TRBV13; length: 14; CDR3: CASSLNLWTGKAFF
V: TRBV27; length: 18; CDR3: CASSTLNKDSERSGELFF
V: TRBV5-1; length: 17; CDR3: CASSLPKADRTGNTIYF
V: TRBV4-2; length: 17; CDR3: CASSQDQGGRNTGELFF
V: TRBV2; length: 14; CDR3: CASSTSGGQETQYF
V: TRBV27; length: 20; CDR3: CASSLRWSSGAHVSTGELFF
V: TRBV18; length: 13; CDR3: CASSRGLAEKLFF
V: TRBV3-1/TRBV3-2; length: 13; CDR3: CASSQASPGELFF
V: TRBV7-2; length: 15; CDR3: CASSFSRGGAREQYF
V: TRBV6-5; length: 16; CDR3: CASSYSNTGLDQPQHF
V: TRBV7-9; length: 17; CDR3: CASSRRTSGGAWDTQYF
V: TRBV19; length: 12; CDR3: CASSIDGGQGFF
V: TRBV6-2/TRBV6-3; length: 15; CDR3: CASSYLRGDYYEQYF
V: TRBV5-1; length: 14; CDR3: CASSPQTGPGGYTF
V: TRBV30; length: 12; CDR3: CATRHVLYGYTF
V: TRBV7-2; length: 16; CDR3: CASSLTLTSGVDTQYF
V: TRBV7-3; length: 15; CDR3: CASSLNAGGIDTQYF